This T cell receptor beta chain was recovered during a study of blood T cell repertoires in COVID-19. About the study: From T cells, B-cell-depleted T cells, or PBMCs came the material, which was cDNA or gDNA.

Per the original data handling: Scientists estimated how many nucleated cells there were by amplifying reference gene primers. The data were produced by immunoSEQ multiplex PCR, yet TCRdb's version contains in-frame clones alone and is incomplete. The DNA gave D and trimming, while V, J and clone size come from that table. The table includes roughly 220,000 clones, roughly 84% detected once. CDR3 size: 16 residues. CDR1 is SGHNT, CDR2 YYREEE, per germline (reference sequence). The ends lost 4 bases at V and 10 bases at J; junction bases unmatched: 17. This TCR was sampled from a man aged 25-45 years with active or convalescent COVID-19. Source material: peripheral blood. The chain is built from TRBV5-4 and TRBJ1-1, with 9 bases matching TRBD1. The chain's CDR3 is CASSPDPGTGKEGAFF. The CDR3 DNA is TGTGCCAGCAGCCCAGACCCCGGGACAGGGAAAGAAGGAGCTTTCTTT.